This T cell receptor beta chain emerged from a study of T cells in Graves' hyperthyroidism and ophthalmopathy. The table lists this clonotype with many counts. The CDR3 contains 13 residues. V lost 5 bases to trimming and J lost 6 bases, with 13 bases between them. CDR1 is MDHEN, CDR2 SYDVKM, per germline. Researchers took RNA transcripts and amplified the TCR beta CDR3 regions from them. The TCR CDR3 was amplified in a first-round RT-PCR using the HTBI primer set. MiXCR was run by TCRdb on the multiplex PCR reads, yielding one entry per CDR3 protein. The profile covers around 520,000 distinct CDR3 sequences, with over 13% appearing a single time and about a sixth taken by the ten largest. About 10 ml fresh peripheral blood yielded the PBMCs.

Sequenced input: blood. The chain recombines TRBV28 with TRBJ1-1, with D tentatively TRBD1 (5 bases). The clonotype originates from a woman between 18 and 29 years old with Graves' hyperthyroidism. DNA of the CDR3: TGTGCCAGCAGTCAAGGACATTCGTCTGAAGCTTTCTTT. As protein: CASSQGHSSEAFF.